This T cell receptor (beta chain) came from a study of beta chain features in type 1 diabetes. In the study overall: Age, gender, cell numbers and subset yield matched between patients and controls. Study observations and caveats: Junctions at VDJ sites from type 1 diabetes patients had fewer insertions and more deletions. TCRB CDR3s were moderately but significantly shorter in Type 1 diabetes patients in all four CD4+ subsets. The study left unresolved whether HLA type influences TCRB rearrangement. Cells that show high TCR expression could be over-represented by cDNA sequencing.

The study reverse transcribed the entire isolated RNA, so it sequenced expressed TCRB transcripts. Data came from immunoSEQ multiplex PCR; TCRdb stores just in-frame clones and leaves some out. This table holds hundreds of thousands of clones, around 15% found once. To note about this clone: No antigen is known for it.

Germline CDR1 is SGHTA and CDR2 is FQGNSA. Unmatched junction bases numbered 8, after V lost 7 bases and J lost 3 bases. The CDR3 loop spans 15 amino acids. The clonotype was recovered from a man aged 18 to 29 with type 1 diabetes. Sequencing input: naive CD4+ T cells from blood. The gene calls are TRBV7-2 and TRBJ2-1, with TRBD1 matching over 8 bases. CDR3 nucleotides: TGTGCCAGCAACCAACAGGGGGTTTTCTACAATGAGCAGTTCTTC. It is translated as CASNQQGVFYNEQFF.